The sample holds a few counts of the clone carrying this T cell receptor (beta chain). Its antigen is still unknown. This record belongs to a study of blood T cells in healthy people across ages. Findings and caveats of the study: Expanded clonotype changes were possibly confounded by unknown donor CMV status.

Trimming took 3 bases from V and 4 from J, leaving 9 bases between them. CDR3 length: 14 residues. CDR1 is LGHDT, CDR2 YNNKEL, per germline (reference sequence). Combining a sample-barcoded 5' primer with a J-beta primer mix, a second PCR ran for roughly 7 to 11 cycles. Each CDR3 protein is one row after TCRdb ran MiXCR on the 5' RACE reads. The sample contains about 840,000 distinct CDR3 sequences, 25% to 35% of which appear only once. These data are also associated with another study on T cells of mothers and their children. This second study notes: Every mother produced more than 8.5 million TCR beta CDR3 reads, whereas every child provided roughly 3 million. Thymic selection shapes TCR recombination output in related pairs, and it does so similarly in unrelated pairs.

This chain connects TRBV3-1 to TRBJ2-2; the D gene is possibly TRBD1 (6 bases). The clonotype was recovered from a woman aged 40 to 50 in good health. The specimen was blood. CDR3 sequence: CASSQGAVTGELFF. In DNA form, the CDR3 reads TGTGCCAGCAGCCAGGGGGCGGTCACCGGGGAGCTGTTTTTT.